The T cell receptor (beta chain) under discussion was sequenced for a study of cytomegalovirus exposure and HLA in healthy donors. The CDR3 extends over 14 amino acids. V lost 0 bases to trimming and J lost 3 bases, with 9 bases between them. The germline CDR1 and CDR2 sequences are SGDLS and YYNGEE. Overall study findings and caveats: Associated with cytomegalovirus, according to the listing, were some 150 TCR beta chains.

Profiling relied on immunoSEQ multiplex PCR, and the TCRdb table lists in-frame clones only, not all of them. This sample carries tens of thousands of clones, about 90% of them seen once, and the ten largest clones take 1.4% to 1.5%. About this clone itself: The antigen is not known.

The rearrangement links TRBV9 to TRBJ1-2; a possible D gene is TRBD1 (5 bases). This clonotype was obtained from a man aged 18 to 35 in good health and CMV-seronegative. Sample: PBMCs. In nucleotides, the CDR3 is TGTGCCAGCAGCGTAGATCAGGGCCACTATGGCTACACCTTC. Amino acids: CASSVDQGHYGYTF.